The TCR beta chain described here comes from a study of T cells in Graves' hyperthyroidism and ophthalmopathy. The study, taken as a whole, reports: The majority of expanded thyroid clonotypes above 0.001 also appeared in blood. The model's output predicted ophthalmopathy at a median of roughly 6 months prior to onset. Separating ophthalmopathy from stable hyperthyroidism was achieved by a 13 V-J model.

Per the germline V gene, CDR1 is SQVTM and CDR2 is ANQGSEA. The CDR3 consists of 13 residues. V lost 4 bases to trimming and J lost 0 bases, with 9 bases between them. RNA transcripts served as the template for amplifying TCR beta CDR3 regions. TCR CDR3 underwent first-round RT-PCR with the HTBI primer set. TCRdb independently ran MiXCR on the multiplex PCR reads; one entry per CDR3 protein. This sample has 370,000 or so distinct CDR3 sequences; 13% occur once, and the top ten carry less than 25%. Clinical symptoms, serum thyroxine and TRAb, thyroid ultrasound and orbital computed tomography were used for the diagnoses. This clonotype was found many times. No antigen is known for it.

The sample comprised blood. This TCR derives from a man aged 25 to 45 with Graves' hyperthyroidism that later progressed to Graves' ophthalmopathy. V and J are TRBV29-1 and TRBJ1-1; D may be TRBD1 (6 bases). The CDR3 nucleotides read TGCAGCGTTGTAACAGGGATGAACACTGAAGCTTTCTTT. It codes for CSVVTGMNTEAFF. The full variable domain, completed using reference TRBV29-1 and TRBJ1-1, is SAVISQKPSRDICQRGTSLTIQCQVDSQVTMMFWYRQQPGQSLTLIATANQGSEATYESGFVIDKFPISRPNLTFSTLTVSNMSPEDSSIYLCSVVTGMNTEAFFGQGTRLTVV.